This entry lists 10 T cell receptor beta chains sequenced from one sample in a study of shared clonotypes between healthy human individuals (dated by TCRdb to between 2020 and 2021). Library construction relied on the immunoSEQ multiplex PCR assay. TCRdb retrieved this table from immuneACCESS and kept in-frame rearrangements only. Not all clones are present; in checked studies, unresolved V genes account for under half, and no reason is known for the remainder. The sample data list hundreds of thousands of clones, and roughly 79% of these were observed just once. The biggest ten clones account for about 12% of the sample. Source material: PBMCs. The receptors were sampled from a middle-aged woman in good health. Some clones in this sample may be carry-over from other donors' samples.

The rearrangement uses TRBV5-4 and TRBJ2-5; 13 nucleotides match TRBD2. Per the germline V gene, CDR1 is SGHNT and CDR2 is YYREEE (reference sequence). This CDR3 has 18 residues. The V segment lost 0 bases and the J segment 5 bases; nucleotides outside the gene matches: 10. This CDR3 is CASSLALAGGQGGETQYF. Written as DNA, the CDR3 is TGTGCCAGCAGCTTGGCACTAGCGGGAGGGCAAGGTGGGGAGACCCAGTACTTC.

This clone was detected ten times or more. The V call is TRBV5-1, the J call TRBJ2-1; 9 nucleotides agree with TRBD2. Germline CDR1 SGHRS, CDR2 YFSETQ. This CDR3 comprises 16 residues. J gave up 4 bases and V 3 bases, and 8 bases lay outside the gene matches. CDR3 sequence reads: CASSSVLAGRYNEQFF. CDR3 nucleotide sequence: TGCGCCAGCAGCTCCGTACTAGCGGGCCGATACAATGAGCAGTTCTTC.

The table lists this clone with a few counts. The V and J genes are TRBV27 and TRBJ1-1; 8 nucleotides agree with TRBD1. Germline trimming cut 5 bases from V and 4 bases from J; bases unmatched to any gene: 3. In germline, CDR1 is MNHEY, CDR2 SMNVEV (reference sequence). This CDR3 region has 13 residues. The CDR3 loop is CASSLDRGTEAFF. The CDR3 region has the DNA TGTGCCAGCAGTCTTGACAGGGGCACTGAAGCTTTCTTT.

This clone was detected only once. This sequence joins TRBV28 and TRBJ2-7; TRBD1 matches 9 bases. The germline CDR1 and CDR2 sequences are MDHEN and SYDVKM. CDR3 size: 12 residues. Germline trimming cut 3 bases from V and 7 bases from J; bases unmatched to any gene: 1. The CDR3 protein is CASSLTGGEQYF. The CDR3 bases are TGTGCCAGCAGTTTGACAGGGGGGGAGCAGTACTTC.

This chain uses TRBV9 with TRBJ1-1; D uncertain. V gave up 0 bases and J gave up 0 bases, with 9 bases separating them. The CDR3 spans 15 residues. Germline V gene lookup returns CDR1 SGDLS and CDR2 YYNGEE. DNA for the CDR3: TGTGCCAGCAGCGTAGATGTCAGAATGAACACTGAAGCTTTCTTT. Protein sequence: CASSVDVRMNTEAFF.

The chain is built from TRBV7-6 and TRBJ1-3; D is unresolved. The germline V and J ends were trimmed by 3 bases and 5 bases, with 5 bases remaining between them. Per the germline V gene, CDR1 is SGHVS and CDR2 is FNYEAQ. The CDR3 sequence is 12 residues long. This chain's CDR3 is CASSLQRNTIYF. Written as DNA, the CDR3 is TGTGCCAGCAGCTTGCAGAGAAACACCATATATTTT.

The chain combines TRBV29-1 with TRBJ1-2, with D maybe TRBD1 (6 bases). The CDR3 is made up of 14 amino acids. V was cut by 1 base and J by 8 bases, with 17 bases left in between. The germline CDR1 and CDR2 sequences are SQVTM and ANQGSEA. This CDR3 reads CSVEGGGSGWGYTF. The CDR3 region has the DNA TGCAGCGTTGAAGGTGGGGGCAGTGGTTGGGGCTACACCTTC.

The chain employs TRBV7-8 and TRBJ2-7; the D gene is possibly TRBD1 (5 bases). The CDR3 is made up of 14 amino acids. Germline CDR1 SGHVS, CDR2 FQNEAQ. Trimming removed 2 bases from V and 0 bases from J, with 8 bases in between. The CDR3 DNA reads TGTGCCAGCAGCTTAAGGGGAATCTCCTACGAGCAGTACTTC. It translates to CASSLRGISYEQYF.

In regard to this clone: The sample holds other DNA sequences that translate to the same CDR3. The rearrangement links TRBV18 to TRBJ1-1, with 7 nucleotides matching TRBD1. Germline V gives CDR1 KGHSH, CDR2 LQKENI. The V segment lost 3 bases and the J segment 3 bases; nucleotides outside the gene matches: 7. CDR3 length equals 15 residues. The CDR3 sequence: CASSPEQGLDTEAFF. Here the CDR3 DNA reads TGTGCCAGCTCACCTGAACAGGGGTTGGACACTGAAGCTTTCTTT.

The chain has TRBV7-2 and TRBJ1-5; 7 nucleotides align to TRBD1. Germline-derived CDR1 and CDR2 are SGHTA and FQGNSA. V shed 5 bases, J shed 0 bases, and the junction held 13 bases outside the gene matches. The CDR3 consists of 18 residues. The CDR3: CASSPDRDSLLSNQPQHF. CDR3 coding DNA: TGTGCCAGCAGCCCAGACAGGGACTCCCTGCTTAGCAATCAGCCCCAGCATTTT.